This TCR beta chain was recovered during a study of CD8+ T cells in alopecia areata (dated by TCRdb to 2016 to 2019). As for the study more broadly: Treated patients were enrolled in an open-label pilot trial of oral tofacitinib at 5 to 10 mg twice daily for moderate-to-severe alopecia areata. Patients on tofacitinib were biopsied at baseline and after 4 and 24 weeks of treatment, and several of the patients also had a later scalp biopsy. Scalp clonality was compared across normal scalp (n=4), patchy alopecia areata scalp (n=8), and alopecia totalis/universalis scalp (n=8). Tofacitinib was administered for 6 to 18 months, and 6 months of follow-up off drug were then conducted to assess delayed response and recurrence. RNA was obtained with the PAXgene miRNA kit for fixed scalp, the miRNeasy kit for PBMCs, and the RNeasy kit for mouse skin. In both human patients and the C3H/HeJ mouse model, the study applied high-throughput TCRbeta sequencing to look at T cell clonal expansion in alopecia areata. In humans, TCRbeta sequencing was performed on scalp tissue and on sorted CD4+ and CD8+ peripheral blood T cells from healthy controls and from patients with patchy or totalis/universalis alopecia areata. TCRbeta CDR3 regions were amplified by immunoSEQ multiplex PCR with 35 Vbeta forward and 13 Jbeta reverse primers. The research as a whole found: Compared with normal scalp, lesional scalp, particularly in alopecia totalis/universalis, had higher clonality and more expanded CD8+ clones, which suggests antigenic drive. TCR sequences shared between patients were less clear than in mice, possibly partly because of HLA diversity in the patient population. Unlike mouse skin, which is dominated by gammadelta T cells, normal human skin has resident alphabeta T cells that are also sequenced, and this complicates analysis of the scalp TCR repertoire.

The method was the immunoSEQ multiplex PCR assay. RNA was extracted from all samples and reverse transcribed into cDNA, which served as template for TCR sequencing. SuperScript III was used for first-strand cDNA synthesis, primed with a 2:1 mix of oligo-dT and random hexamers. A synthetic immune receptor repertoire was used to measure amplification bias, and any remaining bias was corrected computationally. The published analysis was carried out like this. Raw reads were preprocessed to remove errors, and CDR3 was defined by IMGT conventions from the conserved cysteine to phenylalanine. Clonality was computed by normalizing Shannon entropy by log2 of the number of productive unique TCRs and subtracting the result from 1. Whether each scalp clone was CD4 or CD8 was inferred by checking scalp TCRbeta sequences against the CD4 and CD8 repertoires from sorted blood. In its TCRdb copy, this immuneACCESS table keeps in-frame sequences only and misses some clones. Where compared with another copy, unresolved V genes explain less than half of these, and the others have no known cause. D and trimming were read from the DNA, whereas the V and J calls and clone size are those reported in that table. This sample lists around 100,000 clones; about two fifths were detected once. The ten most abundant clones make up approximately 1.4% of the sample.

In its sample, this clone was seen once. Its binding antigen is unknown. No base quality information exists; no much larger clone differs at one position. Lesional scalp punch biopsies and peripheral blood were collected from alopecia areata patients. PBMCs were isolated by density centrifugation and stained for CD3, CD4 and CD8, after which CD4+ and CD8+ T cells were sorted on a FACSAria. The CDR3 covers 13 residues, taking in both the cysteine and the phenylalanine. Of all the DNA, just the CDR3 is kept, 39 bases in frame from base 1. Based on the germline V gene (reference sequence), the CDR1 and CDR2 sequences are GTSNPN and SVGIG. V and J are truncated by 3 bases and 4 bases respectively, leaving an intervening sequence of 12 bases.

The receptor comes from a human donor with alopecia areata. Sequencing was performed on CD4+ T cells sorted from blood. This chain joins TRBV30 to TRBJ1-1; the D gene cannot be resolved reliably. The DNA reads TGTGCCTGGAGCCCTAGGCCCTCCACTGAAGCTTTCTTT. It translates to CAWSPRPSTEAFF.